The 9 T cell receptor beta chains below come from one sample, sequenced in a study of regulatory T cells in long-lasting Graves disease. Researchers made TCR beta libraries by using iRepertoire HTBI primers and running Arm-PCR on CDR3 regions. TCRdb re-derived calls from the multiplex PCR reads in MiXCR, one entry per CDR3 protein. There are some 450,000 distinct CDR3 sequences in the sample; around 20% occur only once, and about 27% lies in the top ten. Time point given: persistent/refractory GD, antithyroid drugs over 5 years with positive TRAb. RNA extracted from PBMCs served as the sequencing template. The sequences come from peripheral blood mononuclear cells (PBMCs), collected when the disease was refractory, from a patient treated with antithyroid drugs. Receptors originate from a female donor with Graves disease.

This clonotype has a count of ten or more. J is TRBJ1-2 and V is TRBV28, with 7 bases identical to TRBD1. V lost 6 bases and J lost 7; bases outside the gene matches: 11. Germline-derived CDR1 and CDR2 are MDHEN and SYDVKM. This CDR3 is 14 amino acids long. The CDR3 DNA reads TGTGCCAGCAGCCAGGGACAGCCCCAGCCTGGCTACACCTTC. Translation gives CASSQGQPQPGYTF.

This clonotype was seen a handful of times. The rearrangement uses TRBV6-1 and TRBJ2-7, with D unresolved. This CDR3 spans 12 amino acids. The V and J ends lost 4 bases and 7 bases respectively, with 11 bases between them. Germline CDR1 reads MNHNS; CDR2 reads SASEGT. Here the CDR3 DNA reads TGTGCCAGCAGTGGGTCTTTACGGGAGCAGTACTTC. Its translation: CASSGSLREQYF.

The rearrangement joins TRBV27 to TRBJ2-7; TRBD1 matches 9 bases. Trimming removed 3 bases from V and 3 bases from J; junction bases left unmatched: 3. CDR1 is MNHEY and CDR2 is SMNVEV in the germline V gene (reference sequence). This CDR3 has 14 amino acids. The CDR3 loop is CASSFPGQGYEQYF. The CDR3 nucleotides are TGTGCCAGCAGTTTTCCGGGACAGGGCTACGAGCAGTACTTC.

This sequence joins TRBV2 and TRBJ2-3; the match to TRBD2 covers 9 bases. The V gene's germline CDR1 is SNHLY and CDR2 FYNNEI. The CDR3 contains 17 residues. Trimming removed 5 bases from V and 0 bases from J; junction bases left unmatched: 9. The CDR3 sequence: CASSWAGGLASTDTQYF. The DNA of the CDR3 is TGTGCCAGCAGTTGGGCGGGAGGGCTTGCTAGCACAGATACGCAGTATTTT.

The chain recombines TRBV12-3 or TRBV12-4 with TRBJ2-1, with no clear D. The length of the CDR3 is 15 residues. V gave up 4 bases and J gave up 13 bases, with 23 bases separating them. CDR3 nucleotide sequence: TGTGCCAGCAGTTACTCGACACCAACGGGCGCGGAACAGTTCTTC. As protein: CASSYSTPTGAEQFF.

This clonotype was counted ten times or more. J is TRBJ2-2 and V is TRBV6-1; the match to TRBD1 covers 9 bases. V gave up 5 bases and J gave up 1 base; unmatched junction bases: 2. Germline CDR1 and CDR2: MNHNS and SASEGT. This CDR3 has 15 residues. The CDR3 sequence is CASSPGQGNTGELFF. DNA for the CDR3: TGTGCCAGCAGTCCGGGACAGGGGAACACCGGGGAGCTGTTTTTT.

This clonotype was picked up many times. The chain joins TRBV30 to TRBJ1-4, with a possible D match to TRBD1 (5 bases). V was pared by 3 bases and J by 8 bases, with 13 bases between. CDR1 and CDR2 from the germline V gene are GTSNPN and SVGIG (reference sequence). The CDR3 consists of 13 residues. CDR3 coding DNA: TGTGCCTGGAGGCCGGCAGGGACCGAAAAACTGTTTTTT. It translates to CAWRPAGTEKLFF.

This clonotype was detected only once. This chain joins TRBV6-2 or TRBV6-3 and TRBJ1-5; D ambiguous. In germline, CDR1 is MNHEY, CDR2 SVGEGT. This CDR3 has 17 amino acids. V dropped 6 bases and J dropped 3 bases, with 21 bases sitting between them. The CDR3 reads CASRHDFSATYNQPQHF. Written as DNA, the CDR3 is TGTGCCAGCAGACATGATTTCTCGGCAACTTACAATCAGCCCCAGCATTTT.

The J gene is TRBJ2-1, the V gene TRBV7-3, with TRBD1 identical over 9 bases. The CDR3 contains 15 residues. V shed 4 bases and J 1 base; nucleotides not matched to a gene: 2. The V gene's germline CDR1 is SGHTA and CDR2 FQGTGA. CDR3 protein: CASSSDRGSYNEQFF. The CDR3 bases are TGTGCCAGCAGCTCAGACAGGGGGTCCTACAATGAGCAGTTCTTC. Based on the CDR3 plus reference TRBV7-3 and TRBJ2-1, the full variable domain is GAGVSQTPSNKVTEKGKYVELRCDPISGHTALYWYRQSLGQGPEFLIYFQGTGAADDSGLPNDRFFAVRPEGSVSTLKIQRTERGDSAVYLCASSSDRGSYNEQFFGPGTRLTVL.